Listed below are T cell receptor beta chains from one sample, sequenced in a study of identical twins. Via MiXCR, TCRdb re-called the 5' RACE reads, giving one row per CDR3 protein. Of 700,000 to 950,000 distinct CDR3 sequences in the sample, 10% to 15% were seen once. The data also belong to a second study, concerning yellow fever vaccine responses in identical twins.

The sequenced sample consisted of PBMCs. Receptors were obtained from a woman aged 18-29 years in good health. The CDR3 runs from the conserved cysteine through the conserved F or W. The D gene is left open where the match is weak. Some rows mark clone size as missing; the rest say once, few, many or name a class of expanded clone.

D gene	J gene	clone size	V gene	CDR3 protein	CDR3 DNA
-	TRBJ2-1	-	TRBV2	CAIRTGNNEQFF	TGTGCCATCCGGACCGGAAACAATGAGCAGTTCTTC
-	TRBJ2-3	few	TRBV2	CASSEPWTITDTQYF	TGTGCCAGCAGTGAACCCTGGACGATCACAGATACGCAGTATTTT
-	TRBJ2-5	few	TRBV18	CASSKGEETQYF	TGTGCCAGCTCGAAGGGGGAAGAGACCCAGTACTTC
-	TRBJ2-5	few	TRBV6-1	CASSEGGVGFQETQYF	TGTGCCAGCAGTGAAGGGGGTGTGGGTTTCCAAGAGACCCAGTACTTC
-	TRBJ2-2	-	TRBV3-1	CASSWTHGTGELFF	TGTGCCAGCAGCTGGACCCACGGAACCGGGGAGCTGTTTTTT
-	TRBJ1-4	few	TRBV15	CATSERNWKLFF	TGTGCCACCAGCGAGAGAAACTGGAAACTGTTTTTT
-	TRBJ1-1	few	TRBV20-1	CSAGSGRVKTEAFF	TGCAGTGCTGGTTCGGGGAGGGTAAAGACTGAAGCTTTCTTT
TRBD1	TRBJ2-5	-	TRBV2	CASSTTGQRKLGQGWGETQYF	TGTGCCAGCAGTACAACGGGACAGCGTAAACTGGGACAGGGATGGGGGGAGACCCAGTACTTC
TRBD2	TRBJ2-3	-	TRBV5-1	CASSLWILAGAPDTQYF	TGCGCCAGCAGCTTGTGGATCCTAGCGGGAGCCCCAGATACGCAGTATTTT
-	TRBJ1-1	many	TRBV10-3	CAISESFEAFF	TGTGCCATCAGTGAGTCTTTTGAAGCTTTCTTT
-	TRBJ2-3	few	TRBV18	CASSGRTPLTDTQYF	TGTGCCAGCTCAGGGAGGACTCCACTCACAGATACGCAGTATTTT
-	TRBJ2-7	-	TRBV5-5	CASSLEGFRYEQYF	TGTGCCAGCAGCTTGGAGGGCTTCCGATACGAGCAGTACTTC
-	TRBJ1-2	-	TRBV4-1	CASSQDVQDYGYTF	TGCGCCAGCAGCCAAGATGTACAGGACTATGGCTACACCTTC
-	TRBJ1-5	-	TRBV12-3/TRBV12-4	CASSSTGFANQPQHF	TGTGCCAGCAGCTCGACAGGCTTCGCCAATCAGCCCCAGCATTTT
-	TRBJ2-2	few	TRBV7-8	CASRQGPPATGELFF	TGTGCCAGCCGTCAGGGCCCACCAGCCACCGGGGAGCTGTTTTTT
-	TRBJ2-1	-	TRBV2	CASSEKGASGVNEQFF	TGTGCCAGCAGTGAAAAGGGAGCAAGTGGGGTCAATGAGCAGTTCTTC
TRBD1	TRBJ2-2	once	TRBV6-1	CASTTGQGANTGELFF	TGTGCCAGCACCACCGGACAGGGAGCGAACACCGGGGAGCTGTTTTTT